Shown below are 20 T cell receptor beta chains from a single sample sequenced in a study of PD-L1 blockade in urothelial cancer. Only in-frame clones appear in the TCRdb table, and some are missing; sequencing was by immunoSEQ multiplex PCR. This table has some 120,000 clones, roughly 91% appearing once. The time point denotes: peripheral blood 6 weeks after treatment start. The sequences come from PBMCs, collected around atezolizumab (anti-PD-L1) treatment. These receptor sequences come from a man aged 60-69 years with urothelial cancer.

The chain recombines TRBV5-8 with TRBJ1-2; weak D call: TRBD1 (6 bases). V lost 0 bases to trimming and J lost 7 bases, with 16 bases between them. This CDR3 comprises 15 residues. CDR1 is SGHTS and CDR2 is YDEGEE in the germline V gene. DNA for the CDR3: TGTGCCAGCAGCTTGGTTGCAGGGGCGCTTGGTGGCTACACCTTC. Residues: CASSLVAGALGGYTF.

The chain combines TRBV2 with TRBJ1-5; 8 bases are shared with TRBD1. The CDR3 has 16 residues. From germline, CDR1 is SNHLY and CDR2 FYNNEI. The junction had 8 bases not matched to a gene; V was cut back by 5 bases and J by 2 bases. In nucleotides, the CDR3 is TGTGCCAGCAGTTCAGCAGGGGGCGTGGGCAATCAGCCCCAGCATTTT. As protein: CASSSAGGVGNQPQHF. The variable domain in full, with the rest retrieved from reference TRBV2 and TRBJ1-5, is EPEVTQTPSHQVTQMGQEVILRCVPISNHLYFYWYRQILGQKVEFLVSFYNNEISEKSEIFDDQFSVERPDGSNFTLKIRSTKLEDSAMYFCASSSAGGVGNQPQHFGDGTRLSIL.

The V and J genes are TRBV5-1 and TRBJ1-1, with D hard to call. Germline-derived CDR1 and CDR2 are SGHRS and YFSETQ. V shed 0 bases and J shed 10 bases, with 10 bases lying between them. This CDR3 region has 12 residues. For the CDR3, the DNA is TGCGCCAGCAGCTTGGATGAGGGTCGAGCTTTCTTT. Protein: CASSLDEGRAFF.

The chain is built from TRBV5-6 and TRBJ1-3; no definite D call. Trimming left V 5 bases short and J 2 bases short, with 14 bases between. The CDR3 contains 15 residues. The V gene's germline CDR1 is SGHDT and CDR2 YYEEEE. The chain's CDR3 is CASSPSGGAGNTIYF. Written as DNA, the CDR3 is TGTGCCAGCAGTCCCTCGGGCGGGGCTGGAAACACCATATATTTT.

In its sample, this clone was seen once. The chain recombines TRBV7-2 with TRBJ2-1, with D perhaps TRBD2 (6 bases). The CDR3 runs 15 residues. The V gene lost 0 bases and the J gene lost 7 bases, with 13 bases spanning the gap. Germline V lookup: CDR1 SGHTA, CDR2 FQGNSA. The chain's CDR3 is CASSLAGGAGNEQFF. The CDR3 DNA follows: TGTGCCAGCAGCTTAGCTGGCGGGGCGGGGAATGAGCAGTTCTTC.

Details on this clone: The junction departs from germline at one end; a sequencing error may be responsible. CDR3 protein: CASSLTGAGGRTDTQYF. CDR3 in DNA: TGTGCCAGCAGTTTAACGGGAGCGGGGGGACGCACAGATACGCAGTATTTT. The V and J genes are TRBV7-3 and TRBJ2-3; 9 nucleotides match TRBD2. Per the germline V gene, CDR1 is SGHTA and CDR2 is FQGTGA. The CDR3 extends over 17 amino acids.

The chain employs TRBV14 and TRBJ1-2; TRBD1 is a possible D gene (5 bases). Per germline, CDR1 SGHDN and CDR2 FVKESK. Trimming took off 0 bases at V and 5 bases at J, with 10 bases between the two ends. The CDR3 sequence is 14 residues long. In DNA form, the CDR3 reads TGTGCCAGCAGCCAAGATCTGGGGGGTTATGGCTACACCTTC. It is translated as CASSQDLGGYGYTF.

V is TRBV15 and J is TRBJ2-4; 7 positions agree with TRBD1. The CDR3 is 14 amino acids. Germline lookup yields CDR1 LNHNV and CDR2 YYDKDF (reference sequence). Germline trimming cut 2 bases from V and 8 bases from J; bases unmatched to any gene: 6. DNA of the CDR3: TGTGCCACCAGCAGATCTGGGACAGTGGACATTCAGTACTTC. Its protein is CATSRSGTVDIQYF.

The chain is built from TRBV5-1 and TRBJ2-7; perhaps TRBD2 as D (5 bases). The length of the CDR3 is 14 residues. Germline V gene sequence: CDR1 SGHRS, CDR2 YFSETQ. The V end was cut by 1 base, the J end by 2 bases, with 10 bases between. Here the CDR3 reads CASSLTGSAYEQYF. CDR3 in DNA: TGCGCCAGCAGCTTGACGGGGTCGGCCTACGAGCAGTACTTC.

This clone was recorded only once. The rearrangement uses TRBV2 and TRBJ2-2; D possibly corresponds to TRBD2 (5 bases). CDR1 is SNHLY and CDR2 is FYNNEI in the germline V gene. Trimming left V 2 bases short and J 1 base short, with 11 bases between. The CDR3 has 16 amino acids. The CDR3 coding sequence is TGTGCCAGCAGTGAACTCCCGGCGGGGAACACCGGGGAGCTGTTTTTT. Its translation: CASSELPAGNTGELFF.

This rearrangement joins TRBV28 to TRBJ2-1, with D possibly being TRBD1 (6 bases). Trimming shortened V by 4 bases and J by 6 bases, and 19 bases separated the two germline ends. Germline V lookup: CDR1 MDHEN, CDR2 SYDVKM. This CDR3 contains 16 residues. CDR3 in amino acids: CASSSPQGVGLNEQFF. CDR3 nucleotides: TGTGCCAGCAGTTCACCACAGGGAGTGGGCCTCAATGAGCAGTTCTTC.

Worth noting for this clone: The same CDR3 also results from other DNA sequences found in this sample. The chain combines TRBV5-4 with TRBJ1-2; unclear D gene. Trimming cost V 6 bases and J 1 base, with 16 bases left between them. The CDR3 runs to 15 residues. The V gene's germline CDR1 is SGHNT and CDR2 YYREEE (reference sequence). The CDR3 is CASTNAGRVNYGYTF. In DNA form, the CDR3 reads TGTGCCAGCACCAATGCAGGCCGAGTTAACTATGGCTACACCTTC.

The chain couples TRBV28 to TRBJ1-2, with D possibly matching TRBD1 (6 bases). V lost 4 bases and J 8 bases, leaving 14 bases between the germline ends. Per the germline V gene, CDR1 is MDHEN and CDR2 is SYDVKM. The CDR3 loop spans 13 amino acids. The CDR3 loop reads CASSYHQGRGYTF. For the CDR3, the DNA is TGTGCCAGCAGTTATCACCAGGGGCGGGGCTACACCTTC.

The chain combines TRBV6-1 with TRBJ2-2; D is unresolved. This CDR3 is 15 amino acids long. The germline V gene has CDR1 MNHNS and CDR2 SASEGT. Trimming took 6 bases from V and 5 from J, leaving 16 bases between them. The DNA for the CDR3 is TGTGCCAGCAGCGAGGTTTGGAGAGGTACCGGGGAGCTGTTTTTT. Amino acids: CASSEVWRGTGELFF.

This clone was seen more than once but under ten times. The chain couples TRBV6-6 to TRBJ2-7; TRBD2 matches at 9 bases. V was clipped by 6 bases and J by 4 bases; unmatched bases: 10. CDR1 is MNHNY and CDR2 is SVGAGI in the germline V gene (reference sequence). This CDR3 is 15 amino acids long. The chain's CDR3 is CASSSPRLAGYEQYF. The CDR3 DNA follows: TGTGCCAGCAGCTCCCCCCGCCTAGCGGGGTACGAGCAGTACTTC.

This rearrangement joins TRBV5-1 to TRBJ2-3; maybe TRBD1 (5 bases). Trimming cost V 0 bases and J 0 bases, with 11 bases left between them. Germline V gene lookup returns CDR1 SGHRS and CDR2 YFSETQ. CDR3 length: 16 residues. The chain's CDR3 is CASSLGRTSSTDTQYF. The CDR3 DNA reads TGCGCCAGCAGCTTGGGTCGGACATCTAGCACAGATACGCAGTATTTT.

The chain joins TRBV10-1 to TRBJ2-3, with TRBD2 matching over 10 bases. From germline, CDR1 is WNHNN and CDR2 SYGVQD (reference sequence). The trim removed 4 bases at V and 5 bases at J, leaving 6 bases unmatched. This CDR3 spans 15 amino acids. The CDR3 DNA reads TGCGCCAGCAGTGTCGGGGCTAGCGGGGGAGATACGCAGTATTTT. It encodes CASSVGASGGDTQYF.

V and J are TRBV7-3 and TRBJ2-4, with D uncertain. Trimming cost V 5 bases and J 7 bases, with 9 bases left between them. Germline V gives CDR1 SGHTA, CDR2 FQGTGA. CDR3 length: 12 residues. CDR3: CASSPALNIQYF. CDR3 DNA sequence: TGTGCCAGCAGCCCCGCGTTGAACATTCAGTACTTC.

This clone has more than one count but fewer than ten. V is TRBV5-1 and J is TRBJ2-7; a weak D match, TRBD1 (6 bases). V gave up 4 bases and J gave up 6 bases, with 14 bases separating them. This CDR3 has 13 residues. Germline assignment: CDR1 SGHRS and CDR2 YFSETQ. The CDR3 protein is CASSRLQGTEQYF. The CDR3 nucleotides read TGCGCCAGCAGCCGCCTACAGGGTACCGAGCAGTACTTC.

J is TRBJ2-1 and V is TRBV5-1, with 8 bases aligning to TRBD2. J was trimmed by 2 bases and V by 3 bases; bases with no gene match: 4. Germline CDR1 reads SGHRS; CDR2 reads YFSETQ. This CDR3 spans 15 amino acids. The CDR3 is CASSSLAAPYNEQFF. The CDR3 DNA sequence: TGCGCCAGCAGCTCACTAGCGGCCCCCTACAATGAGCAGTTCTTC.